These 7 T cell receptor beta chains originate from one sample sequenced in a study of cytomegalovirus exposure and HLA in healthy donors. The PCR had 60 Vbeta and 13 Jbeta primers. TCRdb keeps only in-frame clones here, not all; method: immunoSEQ multiplex PCR. Of about 180,000 clones in the sample, 70% to 90% were seen once. The source material was PBMCs. These receptors all stem from a woman aged 25 to 39 in good health and CMV-seronegative.

V gene TRBV28 combines with J gene TRBJ1-5, with 8 nucleotides matching TRBD1. J was trimmed by 6 bases and V by 5 bases; bases with no gene match: 3. Germline V gene data show CDR1 as MDHEN and CDR2 as SYDVKM. CDR3 length: 13 amino acids. CDR3 sequence: CASSGQGAQPQHF. Here the CDR3 DNA reads TGTGCCAGCAGTGGACAGGGAGCTCAGCCCCAGCATTTT.

This chain connects TRBV28 to TRBJ1-1; 10 nucleotides line up with TRBD1. This CDR3 is 14 amino acids long. With V trimmed by 6 bases and J by 4 bases, 5 bases remained unmatched. CDR1 MDHEN and CDR2 SYDVKM come from the germline V gene. Here the CDR3 reads CASRDGQGVTEAFF. The DNA of the CDR3 is TGTGCCAGCAGAGACGGACAGGGGGTCACTGAAGCTTTCTTT.

J is TRBJ2-4 and V is TRBV7-9, with 8 bases aligning to TRBD1. This CDR3 has 16 amino acids. The J segment lost 3 bases and the V segment lost 3 bases, leaving 7 bases of the junction unmatched. CDR1 is SEHNR and CDR2 is FQNEAQ in the germline V gene (reference sequence). The DNA of the CDR3 is TGTGCCAGCAGCTTCGGGACAGGATATGGCAAAAACATTCAGTACTTC. The encoded protein is CASSFGTGYGKNIQYF.

This rearrangement joins TRBV27 to TRBJ2-7, with 8 nucleotides matching TRBD1. J gave up 2 bases and V 2 bases, and 20 bases lay outside the gene matches. Looked up from germline, CDR1 is MNHEY and CDR2 is SMNVEV (reference sequence). The CDR3 has 20 residues. CDR3: CASSLHAGGFLDLDPYEQYF. The CDR3 bases are TGTGCCAGCAGTTTACATGCAGGGGGCTTTTTGGACCTCGACCCCTACGAGCAGTACTTC.

As regards this clone: At one of its ends the junction is not consistent with the germline gene, which may arise from a read error. The chain combines TRBV27 with TRBJ2-1; possibly TRBD2 for D (5 bases). Germline values: CDR1 MNHEY, CDR2 SMNVEV (reference sequence). This CDR3 contains 15 residues. The CDR3 reads CASSRRGLSFNEQFF. The DNA for the CDR3 is TGTGCCAGCAGCCGCCGTGGACTTTCCTTCAATGAGCAGTTCTTC.

The chain employs TRBV6-6 and TRBJ2-7; D is uncertain. The germline V gene has CDR1 MNHNY and CDR2 SVGAGI (reference sequence). The V and J ends lost 8 bases and 4 bases respectively, with 12 bases between them. The CDR3 sequence is 12 residues long. The CDR3 DNA sequence: TGTGCCAGCGGCCTGCAAATTTACGAGCAGTACTTC. Protein sequence: CASGLQIYEQYF.

Only one count was recorded for this clone. The gene calls are TRBV9 and TRBJ2-5; TRBD2 matches 7 bases. The J segment lost 4 bases and the V segment lost 0 bases, leaving 6 bases of the junction unmatched. Germline V gives CDR1 SGDLS, CDR2 YYNGEE. The CDR3 has 15 amino acids. CDR3 loop: CASSVGGGRLETQYF. In DNA, the CDR3 is TGTGCCAGCAGCGTAGGGGGGGGACGGCTAGAGACCCAGTACTTC.